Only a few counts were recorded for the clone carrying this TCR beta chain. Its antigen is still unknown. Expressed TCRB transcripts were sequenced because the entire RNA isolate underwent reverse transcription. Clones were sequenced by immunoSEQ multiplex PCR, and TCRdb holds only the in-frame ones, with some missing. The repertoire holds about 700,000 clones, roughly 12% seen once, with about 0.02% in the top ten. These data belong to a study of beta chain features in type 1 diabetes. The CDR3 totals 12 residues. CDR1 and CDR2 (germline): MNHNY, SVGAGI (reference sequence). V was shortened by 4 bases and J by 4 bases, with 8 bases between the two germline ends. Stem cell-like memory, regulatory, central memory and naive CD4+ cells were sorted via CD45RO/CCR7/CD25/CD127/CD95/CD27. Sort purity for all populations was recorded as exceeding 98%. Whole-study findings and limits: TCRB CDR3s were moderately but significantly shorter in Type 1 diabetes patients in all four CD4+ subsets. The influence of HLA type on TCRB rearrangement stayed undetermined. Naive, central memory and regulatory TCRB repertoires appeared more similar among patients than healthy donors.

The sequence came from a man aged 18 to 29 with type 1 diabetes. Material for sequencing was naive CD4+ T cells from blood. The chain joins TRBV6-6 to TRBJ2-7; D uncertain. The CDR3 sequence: CASSSHSYEQYF. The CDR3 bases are TGTGCCAGCAGTTCGCATTCTTACGAGCAGTACTTC.